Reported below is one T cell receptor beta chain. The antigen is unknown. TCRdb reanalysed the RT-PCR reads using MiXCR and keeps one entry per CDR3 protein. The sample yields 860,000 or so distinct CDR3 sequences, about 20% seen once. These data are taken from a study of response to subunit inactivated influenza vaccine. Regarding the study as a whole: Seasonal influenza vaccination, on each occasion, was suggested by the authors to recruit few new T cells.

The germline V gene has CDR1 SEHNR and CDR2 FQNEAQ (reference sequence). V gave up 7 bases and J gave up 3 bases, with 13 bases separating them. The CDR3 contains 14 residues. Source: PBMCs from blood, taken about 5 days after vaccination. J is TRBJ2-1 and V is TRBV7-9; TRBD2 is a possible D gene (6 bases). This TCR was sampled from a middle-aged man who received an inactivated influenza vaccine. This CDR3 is CASTKAGLYNEQFF. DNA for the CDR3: TGTGCCAGCACCAAAGCGGGCCTCTACAATGAGCAGTTCTTC.